This T cell receptor (beta chain) stems from a study of T cell repertoires in ileal Crohn's disease. Whole-study context: Median disease duration was around eight years; 35% to 45% smoked at surgery.

The CDR3 spans 11 residues. The germline gives CDR1 SGHNT, CDR2 YENEEA. V was clipped by 4 bases and J by 1 base, with 2 bases between them. About 500 nanograms of biopsy DNA per sample underwent TCRB immunosequencing. This table comes from immunoSEQ multiplex PCR, and its TCRdb copy is limited to in-frame clones, with some not included. The sample lists thousands of clones, around 83% seen once, with 7% to 10% in the top ten. Study conclusions and caveats: Compared with CD4 T cells, sorted CD8 cells carried more expanded clones.

Patients were adults with ileal or ileocolonic Crohn's disease needing resection. Details on this clone: Its cognate antigen is unknown.

Input material: ileal tissue. The chain combines TRBV11-3 with TRBJ2-7; no clear D. The receptor's source is an adult with Crohn's disease. The CDR3 nucleotides read TGTGCCAGCAGCTCATCCTACGAGCAGTACTTC. Encoded protein: CASSSSYEQYF.